This TCR beta chain was recovered during a study of T cells after yellow fever vaccination. Note on this clonotype: Its cognate antigen is unknown.

CDR3 length equals 12 residues. Germline V gene sequence: CDR1 DFQATT, CDR2 SNEGSKA (reference sequence). V lost 3 bases and J lost 3, with 8 bases in between. TCR cDNA, made by 5'RACE template switching, carried an added universal primer site and UMIs. Each CDR3 protein gets one entry after TCRdb re-called the 5' RACE reads with MiXCR. The sample has about 240,000 distinct CDR3 sequences, less than 8.5% seen once. General study points: At 95% to 97% for CD4 and almost 90% for CD8, most primary-vaccination clones showed up again after the booster. There was a possibility that FACS-sorted repertoires contained abundant clonotypes contaminating from the bulk population. The CD4 compartment and the CD8 compartment contained a small share of clonotypes in common.

The sequencing used CD4+ T cells sorted from PBMCs, collected 15 days after the yellow fever booster vaccination. The rearrangement links TRBV20-1 to TRBJ1-1, with D maybe TRBD1 (5 bases). The sequence came from a young man who received the YFV17D yellow fever vaccine. The CDR3 DNA follows: TGCAGTGCTAGTGGGGGTCACACTGAAGCTTTCTTT. Translated: CSASGGHTEAFF.